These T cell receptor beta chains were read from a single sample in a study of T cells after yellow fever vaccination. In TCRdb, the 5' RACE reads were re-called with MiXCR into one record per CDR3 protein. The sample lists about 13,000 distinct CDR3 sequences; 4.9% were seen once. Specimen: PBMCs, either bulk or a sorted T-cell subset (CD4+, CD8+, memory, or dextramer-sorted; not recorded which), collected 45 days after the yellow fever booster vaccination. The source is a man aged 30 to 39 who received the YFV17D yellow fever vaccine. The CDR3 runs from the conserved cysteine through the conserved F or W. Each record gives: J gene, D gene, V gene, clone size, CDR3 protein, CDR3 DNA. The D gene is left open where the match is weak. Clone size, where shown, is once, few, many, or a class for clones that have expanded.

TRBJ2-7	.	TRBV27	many	CASSHGQLWEQYF	TGTGCCAGCAGTCACGGACAGCTTTGGGAGCAGTACTTC
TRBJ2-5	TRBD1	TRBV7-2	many	CASSPGQGVAQYF	TGTGCCAGCAGCCCGGGACAGGGGGTGGCCCAGTACTTC
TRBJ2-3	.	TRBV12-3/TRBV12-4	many	CASRKQGADTQYF	TGTGCCAGCAGGAAGCAGGGCGCAGATACGCAGTATTTT
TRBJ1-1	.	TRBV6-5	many	CANSTGDEAFF	TGTGCCAACTCAACTGGGGATGAAGCTTTCTTT
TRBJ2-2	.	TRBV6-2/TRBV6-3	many	CASSYSALTGELFF	TGTGCCAGCAGTTACTCAGCCTTGACCGGGGAGCTGTTTTTT
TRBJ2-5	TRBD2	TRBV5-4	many	CASSLGASGSQETQYF	TGTGCCAGCAGCTTGGGGGCTAGCGGGTCACAAGAGACCCAGTACTTC
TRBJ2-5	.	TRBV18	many	CASSPGTQKETQYF	TGTGCCAGCTCACCTGGGACTCAGAAAGAGACCCAGTACTTC
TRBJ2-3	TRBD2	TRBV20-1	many	CSAHYSGRVQGTQYF	TGCAGTGCTCACTATAGCGGGAGGGTCCAGGGAACGCAGTATTTT
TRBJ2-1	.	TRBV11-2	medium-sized	CASSAQGWQFF	TGTGCCAGCAGCGCCCAGGGGTGGCAGTTCTTC
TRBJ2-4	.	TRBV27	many	CASSLTGGNIQYF	TGTGCCAGCAGTTTGACGGGTGGAAACATTCAGTACTTC
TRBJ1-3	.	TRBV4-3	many	CASSQARAESGNTIYF	TGCGCCAGCAGCCAAGCCCGGGCCGAGAGTGGAAACACCATATATTTT
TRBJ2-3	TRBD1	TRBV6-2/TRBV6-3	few	CASRRTGDGTDTQYF	TGTGCCAGCAGAAGGACAGGGGACGGCACAGATACGCAGTATTTT
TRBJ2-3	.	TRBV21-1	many	CASSKDPMREGTDTQYF	TGTGCCAGCAGCAAAGACCCAATGCGGGAGGGCACAGATACGCAGTATTTT
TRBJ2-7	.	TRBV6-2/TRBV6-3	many	CASRKVGQFHEQYF	TGTGCCAGCAGGAAGGTAGGACAGTTCCACGAGCAGTACTTC
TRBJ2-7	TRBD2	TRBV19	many	CASSYSGAYEQYF	TGTGCCAGTAGTTATAGCGGGGCCTACGAGCAGTACTTC
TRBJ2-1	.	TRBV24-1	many	CATSDISEGNEQFF	TGTGCCACCAGTGATATCAGTGAGGGCAATGAGCAGTTCTTC
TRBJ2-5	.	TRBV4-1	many	CASSQEHRLETQYF	TGCGCCAGCAGCCAAGAGCACCGGCTGGAGACCCAGTACTTC
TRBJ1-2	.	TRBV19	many	CASSMGGEGYTF	TGTGCCAGTAGTATGGGGGGCGAAGGCTACACCTTC
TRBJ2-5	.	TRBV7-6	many	CASSLANRDQETQYF	TGTGCCAGCAGCTTAGCAAACAGAGACCAAGAGACCCAGTACTTC
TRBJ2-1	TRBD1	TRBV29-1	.	CSVEDDRAVDNEQFF	TGCAGCGTTGAAGATGACAGGGCCGTCGACAATGAGCAGTTCTTC
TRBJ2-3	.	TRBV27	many	CASSLWQPSTDTQYF	TGTGCCAGCAGTTTATGGCAGCCTAGCACAGATACGCAGTATTTT
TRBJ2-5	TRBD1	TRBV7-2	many	CASSFQPTGGGETQYF	TGTGCCAGCAGCTTTCAACCGACAGGGGGCGGGGAGACCCAGTACTTC
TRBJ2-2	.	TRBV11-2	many	CASSYIFRVTGELFF	TGTGCCAGCAGCTATATATTCAGGGTCACCGGGGAGCTGTTTTTT
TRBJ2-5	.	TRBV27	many	CASSLSQAGETQYF	TGTGCCAGCAGTTTATCGCAAGCGGGAGAGACCCAGTACTTC